A selection of T cell receptor beta chains follows, all from one sample in a study of response to subunit inactivated influenza vaccine. TCRdb redid the calling of the RT-PCR reads with MiXCR, one entry per CDR3 protein. The sample has hundreds of thousands of distinct CDR3 sequences, under 20% seen once; the top ten hold about a tenth. Sequencing used PBMCs from blood, obtained approximately 5 days after vaccination. Receptors were obtained from a man between 50 and 59 years old who received an inactivated influenza vaccine. The CDR3 runs from the conserved cysteine through the conserved F or W. D genes are given only for firm matches. Size is stated for part of the rows, as once, few or many counts, or as a class when the clone is expanded.

j_gene: TRBJ2-1; abundance: many; d_gene: TRBD2; v_gene: TRBV29-1; CDR3nt: TGCAGCGTTGAGGGACTAGCGGGACCCCATGAGCAGTTCTTC; CDR3aa: CSVEGLAGPHEQFF
j_gene: TRBJ2-5; abundance: few; d_gene: .; v_gene: TRBV7-8; CDR3nt: TGTGCCAGCAGCTTTGAAGTCAGTCAAGAGACCCAGTACTTC; CDR3aa: CASSFEVSQETQYF
j_gene: TRBJ2-3; abundance: once; d_gene: TRBD2; v_gene: TRBV10-3; CDR3nt: TGTGCCATTAGACTAGCGGTGGGGGATACGCAGTATTTT; CDR3aa: CAIRLAVGDTQYF
j_gene: TRBJ1-4; abundance: few; d_gene: .; v_gene: TRBV20-1; CDR3nt: TGCAGTGCTAGGGATCCTACGTCCGCGGGACCTAATGAAAAACTGTTTTTT; CDR3aa: CSARDPTSAGPNEKLFF
j_gene: TRBJ2-1; abundance: many; d_gene: TRBD1; v_gene: TRBV5-6; CDR3nt: TGTGCCAGCAGCCCGGGACAGGGGAACAATGAGCAGTTCTTC; CDR3aa: CASSPGQGNNEQFF
j_gene: TRBJ1-5; abundance: .; d_gene: .; v_gene: TRBV24-1; CDR3nt: TGTGCCACCAGTGACCGAGGTAGCAATCAGCCCCAGCATTTT; CDR3aa: CATSDRGSNQPQHF
j_gene: TRBJ2-7; abundance: few; d_gene: TRBD1; v_gene: TRBV6-2/TRBV6-3; CDR3nt: TGTGCCAGCAGTTACCTACAGGGGCTTACTAGCTCCTACGAGCAGTACTTC; CDR3aa: CASSYLQGLTSSYEQYF
j_gene: TRBJ2-5; abundance: .; d_gene: .; v_gene: TRBV7-8; CDR3nt: TGTGCCAGCAGCTCCCTTCACTCGAGGTTAGAGACCCAGTACTTC; CDR3aa: CASSSLHSRLETQYF
j_gene: TRBJ2-3; abundance: few; d_gene: TRBD2; v_gene: TRBV20-1; CDR3nt: TGCAGTGCTTGGCGAGCGGGGGGGGTAGATACGCAGTATTTT; CDR3aa: CSAWRAGGVDTQYF
j_gene: TRBJ1-6; abundance: few; d_gene: .; v_gene: TRBV2; CDR3nt: TGTGCCAGCAGCCTCGGGACAAGTCAATCACCCCTCCACTTT; CDR3aa: CASSLGTSQSPLHF
j_gene: TRBJ2-4; abundance: few; d_gene: .; v_gene: TRBV12-3/TRBV12-4; CDR3nt: TGTGCCAGCAGTTTTCGGGCTAGCGGACAAGGGGGCAAAAACATTCAGTACTTC; CDR3aa: CASSFRASGQGGKNIQYF
j_gene: TRBJ2-1; abundance: .; d_gene: .; v_gene: TRBV7-9; CDR3nt: TGTGCCAGCAGCCTCCCCCCTAGAGATGAGCAGTTCTTC; CDR3aa: CASSLPPRDEQFF
j_gene: TRBJ1-1; abundance: many; d_gene: .; v_gene: TRBV3-1; CDR3nt: TGTGCCAGCAGCCAAGTTGGGAACACTGAAGCTTTCTTT; CDR3aa: CASSQVGNTEAFF
j_gene: TRBJ1-1; abundance: .; d_gene: TRBD1; v_gene: TRBV20-1; CDR3nt: TGCAGTGCTAGAGATTCCGGGACAGGGGGCTCTGGGGACACTGAAGCTTTCTTT; CDR3aa: CSARDSGTGGSGDTEAFF
j_gene: TRBJ2-2; abundance: .; d_gene: .; v_gene: TRBV5-1; CDR3nt: TGCGCCAGCAGCTTGGTTGTCGGGGGCACCGGGGAGCTGTTTTTT; CDR3aa: CASSLVVGGTGELFF
j_gene: TRBJ2-7; abundance: .; d_gene: .; v_gene: TRBV7-6; CDR3nt: TGTGCCAGCAGCTTAGGCACCAAGAGCTACGAGCAGTACTTC; CDR3aa: CASSLGTKSYEQYF
j_gene: TRBJ1-2; abundance: few; d_gene: .; v_gene: TRBV20-1; CDR3nt: TGCAGTGCTAGACCCGGGGGGCGATACTACTCTTATGGCTACACCTTC; CDR3aa: CSARPGGRYYSYGYTF
j_gene: TRBJ2-3; abundance: few; d_gene: .; v_gene: TRBV12-3/TRBV12-4; CDR3nt: TGTGCCAGCAGTTTCTCCTGGAGCACAGATACGCAGTATTTT; CDR3aa: CASSFSWSTDTQYF
j_gene: TRBJ1-2; abundance: few; d_gene: .; v_gene: TRBV29-1; CDR3nt: TGCAGCGTTGAAGGGCCGGAGCACTATGGCTACACCTTC; CDR3aa: CSVEGPEHYGYTF
j_gene: TRBJ2-7; abundance: few; d_gene: TRBD2; v_gene: TRBV5-1; CDR3nt: TGCGCCAGCAGCGCGCCGACTAGCGGGAGGATCCCGAAGTCCTACGAGCAGTACTTC; CDR3aa: CASSAPTSGRIPKSYEQYF
j_gene: TRBJ2-2; abundance: .; d_gene: TRBD1; v_gene: TRBV15; CDR3nt: TGTGCCACCAGCAGACAGGGGGCCACCGGGGAGCTGTTTTTT; CDR3aa: CATSRQGATGELFF
j_gene: TRBJ2-7; abundance: .; d_gene: TRBD1; v_gene: TRBV27; CDR3nt: TGTGCCAGCACAACGGGGACAGGGGACCACGAGCAGTACTTC; CDR3aa: CASTTGTGDHEQYF
j_gene: TRBJ2-1; abundance: few; d_gene: TRBD1; v_gene: TRBV28; CDR3nt: TGTGCCAGCAGGAATTACAGGGGAACTGAGCAGTTCTTC; CDR3aa: CASRNYRGTEQFF
j_gene: TRBJ2-2; abundance: .; d_gene: TRBD2; v_gene: TRBV5-4; CDR3nt: TGTGCCAGCAGCTTGGCCGGGACTAGCGGGGGGGCCAACCTCCCCGGGGAGCTGTTTTTT; CDR3aa: CASSLAGTSGGANLPGELFF
j_gene: TRBJ2-2; abundance: .; d_gene: TRBD2; v_gene: TRBV7-2; CDR3nt: TGTGCCAGCAGATCGGGACTAGCGGGAGGCGGGGAGCTGTTTTTT; CDR3aa: CASRSGLAGGGELFF
j_gene: TRBJ2-2; abundance: .; d_gene: TRBD1; v_gene: TRBV28; CDR3nt: TGTGCCAGCAGTTTATACAGGGGTGTTGCCGGGGAGCTGTTTTTT; CDR3aa: CASSLYRGVAGELFF
j_gene: TRBJ1-1; abundance: .; d_gene: .; v_gene: TRBV2; CDR3nt: TGTGCCAGCAGTGAATTAGGGTATGAAGCTTTCTTT; CDR3aa: CASSELGYEAFF
j_gene: TRBJ1-2; abundance: .; d_gene: .; v_gene: TRBV4-2; CDR3nt: TGTGCCAGCAGCCAAGAAGGAAGCACCTATGGCTACACCTTC; CDR3aa: CASSQEGSTYGYTF
j_gene: TRBJ2-3; abundance: few; d_gene: TRBD2; v_gene: TRBV18; CDR3nt: TGTGCCAGCTCACTTCAGCGGGGCCTAGATACGCAGTATTTT; CDR3aa: CASSLQRGLDTQYF
j_gene: TRBJ2-7; abundance: .; d_gene: .; v_gene: TRBV27; CDR3nt: TGTGCCAGCAGTCGGGATAGAGGGTGGGCAGGGGACTACGAGCAGTACTTC; CDR3aa: CASSRDRGWAGDYEQYF
j_gene: TRBJ2-7; abundance: .; d_gene: .; v_gene: TRBV5-5; CDR3nt: TGTGCCAGCAGCTCCTTATTGAGGGGGGAGCAGTACTTC; CDR3aa: CASSSLLRGEQYF
j_gene: TRBJ2-7; abundance: .; d_gene: .; v_gene: TRBV6-2/TRBV6-3; CDR3nt: TGTGCCACCGAAGGGGGTCCAACGTTTTCCTACGAGCAGTACTTC; CDR3aa: CATEGGPTFSYEQYF
j_gene: TRBJ2-7; abundance: many; d_gene: .; v_gene: TRBV20-1; CDR3nt: TGCAGTGCTAGAGATCGCGGGATCTCCTACGAGCAGTACTTC; CDR3aa: CSARDRGISYEQYF
j_gene: TRBJ1-2; abundance: few; d_gene: .; v_gene: TRBV12-3/TRBV12-4; CDR3nt: TGTGCCAGCAGTTTACTGGCAGGACAGAATGGCTACACCTTC; CDR3aa: CASSLLAGQNGYTF
j_gene: TRBJ1-5; abundance: few; d_gene: .; v_gene: TRBV6-1; CDR3nt: TGTGCCAGCAGCCTCCGGGACACCATCAATCAGCCCCAGCATTTT; CDR3aa: CASSLRDTINQPQHF
j_gene: TRBJ2-1; abundance: .; d_gene: .; v_gene: TRBV12-3/TRBV12-4; CDR3nt: TGTGCCAGCAGTTTATCTATTAACAATGACCAGTTCTTC; CDR3aa: CASSLSINNDQFF
j_gene: TRBJ2-7; abundance: .; d_gene: TRBD1; v_gene: TRBV18; CDR3nt: TGTGCCAGCTCACCCCGGACAGGGATCAACGAGCAGTACTTC; CDR3aa: CASSPRTGINEQYF
j_gene: TRBJ2-7; abundance: .; d_gene: .; v_gene: TRBV12-3/TRBV12-4; CDR3nt: TGTGCCAGCAGACTCACCGGGTCTCGGGACGAGCAGTACTTC; CDR3aa: CASRLTGSRDEQYF
j_gene: TRBJ1-4; abundance: .; d_gene: TRBD1; v_gene: TRBV12-3/TRBV12-4; CDR3nt: TGTGCCAGCAGTACATCCGGGACAGGCGATGAAAAACTGTTTTTT; CDR3aa: CASSTSGTGDEKLFF
j_gene: TRBJ2-3; abundance: .; d_gene: TRBD2; v_gene: TRBV6-5; CDR3nt: TGTGCCAGCAGCTACCATAGCGGGGGGGCGGGAGATACGCAGTATTTT; CDR3aa: CASSYHSGGAGDTQYF
j_gene: TRBJ2-2; abundance: few; d_gene: TRBD2; v_gene: TRBV7-9; CDR3nt: TGTGCCAGCAGCTTAGCGGCGGGGGGATTCACCGGGGAGCTGTTTTTT; CDR3aa: CASSLAAGGFTGELFF
j_gene: TRBJ2-7; abundance: few; d_gene: TRBD2; v_gene: TRBV20-1; CDR3nt: TGCAGTGCTAGAGATCTCCAGCGGGGGGGGAACGAGCAGTACTTC; CDR3aa: CSARDLQRGGNEQYF
j_gene: TRBJ2-7; abundance: few; d_gene: TRBD2; v_gene: TRBV10-3; CDR3nt: TGTGCCATCAGTGACGGGACTAGCGGGAGCCACGAGCAGTACTTC; CDR3aa: CAISDGTSGSHEQYF
j_gene: TRBJ1-1; abundance: .; d_gene: TRBD1; v_gene: TRBV20-1; CDR3nt: TGCAGTGCTAGAGATGGGACAGGGGGGTACACTGAAGCTTTCTTT; CDR3aa: CSARDGTGGYTEAFF
j_gene: TRBJ1-5; abundance: many; d_gene: .; v_gene: TRBV15; CDR3nt: TGTGCCACCAGCAGAGGCGAAGGACGAGCTAGCCTTAACCGGCCCCAGCATTTT; CDR3aa: CATSRGEGRASLNRPQHF
j_gene: TRBJ2-3; abundance: few; d_gene: TRBD2; v_gene: TRBV14; CDR3nt: TGTGCCAGCAGCCTTAGCGGGGGCCCAGCCACAGATACGCAGTATTTT; CDR3aa: CASSLSGGPATDTQYF
j_gene: TRBJ1-5; abundance: many; d_gene: .; v_gene: TRBV12-3/TRBV12-4; CDR3nt: TGTGCCAGCAGTTTAGAGGCAGGCAATCAGCCCCAGCATTTT; CDR3aa: CASSLEAGNQPQHF
j_gene: TRBJ1-6; abundance: .; d_gene: .; v_gene: TRBV10-1; CDR3nt: TGCGCCAGCAGTGAGTCGCAGGTGAGAGACAGAGAAGTTAGTGATTCACCCCTCCACTTT; CDR3aa: CASSESQVRDREVSDSPLHF
j_gene: TRBJ2-3; abundance: many; d_gene: .; v_gene: TRBV7-2; CDR3nt: TGTGCCAGCAGCTTAGCGGGAAAGACAGATACGCAGTATTTT; CDR3aa: CASSLAGKTDTQYF
j_gene: TRBJ2-5; abundance: .; d_gene: .; v_gene: TRBV7-8; CDR3nt: TGTGCCAGCAGCCCAACCAGGGGCTCTAGCGGACAAGAGACCCAGTACTTC; CDR3aa: CASSPTRGSSGQETQYF
j_gene: TRBJ2-7; abundance: few; d_gene: TRBD2; v_gene: TRBV30; CDR3nt: TGTGCCTGGAGTGCACTAGCGGGGGTCTACGAGCAGTACTTC; CDR3aa: CAWSALAGVYEQYF
j_gene: TRBJ2-7; abundance: many; d_gene: .; v_gene: TRBV25-1; CDR3nt: TGTGCCAGCAGTGACCCCCCCGCGGACGAGCAGTACTTC; CDR3aa: CASSDPPADEQYF
j_gene: TRBJ1-1; abundance: many; d_gene: TRBD1; v_gene: TRBV12-3/TRBV12-4; CDR3nt: TGTGCCAGCAGTTTAAGGGTGGGGACAGGGAAGTCGAACACTGAAGCTTTCTTT; CDR3aa: CASSLRVGTGKSNTEAFF
j_gene: TRBJ2-3; abundance: few; d_gene: TRBD2; v_gene: TRBV7-2; CDR3nt: TGTGCCAGCAGCTTAGGGACTAGCGGGAGGGCCCGGTATTTT; CDR3aa: CASSLGTSGRARYF
j_gene: TRBJ1-5; abundance: .; d_gene: TRBD1; v_gene: TRBV10-3; CDR3nt: TGTGCCATCAGGGAGGGACAGAGCAATCAGCCCCAGCATTTT; CDR3aa: CAIREGQSNQPQHF
j_gene: TRBJ1-1; abundance: few; d_gene: .; v_gene: TRBV7-9; CDR3nt: TGTGCCAGCAGCGACTATAACACTGAAGCTTTCTTT; CDR3aa: CASSDYNTEAFF
j_gene: TRBJ2-2; abundance: few; d_gene: .; v_gene: TRBV5-5; CDR3nt: TGTGCCAGCAGCTTGGCAGGGGTAATGGGGGAGCTGTTTTTT; CDR3aa: CASSLAGVMGELFF
j_gene: TRBJ2-1; abundance: .; d_gene: TRBD2; v_gene: TRBV5-8; CDR3nt: TGTGCCAGCAGCTTCGAACTAGCGGGAGAATATGAGCAGTTCTTC; CDR3aa: CASSFELAGEYEQFF